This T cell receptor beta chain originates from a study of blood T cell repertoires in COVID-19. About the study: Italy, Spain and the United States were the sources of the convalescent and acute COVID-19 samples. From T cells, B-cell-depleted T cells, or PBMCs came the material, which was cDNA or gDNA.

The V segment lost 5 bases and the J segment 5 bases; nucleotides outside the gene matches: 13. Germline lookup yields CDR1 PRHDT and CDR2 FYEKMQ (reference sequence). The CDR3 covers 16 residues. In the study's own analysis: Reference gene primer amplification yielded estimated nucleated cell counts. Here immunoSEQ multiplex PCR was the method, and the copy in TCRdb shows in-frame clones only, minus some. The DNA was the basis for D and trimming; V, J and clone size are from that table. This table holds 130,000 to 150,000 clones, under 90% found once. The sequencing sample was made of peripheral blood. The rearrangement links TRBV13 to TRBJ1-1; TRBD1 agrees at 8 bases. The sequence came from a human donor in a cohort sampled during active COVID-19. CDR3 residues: CASSQRRTGTLTEAFF. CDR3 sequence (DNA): TGTGCCAGCAGCCAACGACGGACAGGGACTCTTACTGAAGCTTTCTTT.